This record looks at one TCR beta chain sequence and its context. What it recognizes is unknown. Some clones are missing from TCRdb's copy, which holds only in-frame ones; the method was immunoSEQ multiplex PCR. The sample lists 140,000 to 150,000 clones; roughly nine tenths were seen once. These data originate in a study of cytomegalovirus exposure and HLA in healthy donors. Per the germline V gene, CDR1 is SSHAT and CDR2 is FNYEAQ (reference sequence). The V and J ends lost 1 base and 5 bases respectively, with 11 bases between them. The CDR3 runs to 14 residues. Study findings and constraints: Most sequenced TCRs were rare (though some public TCRs occurred in many donors). One later analysis, an examination of the 100 to 150 validation repertoires, found that first-cohort TCR clusters tended to co-occur in them. Overall, some 160 TCR beta chains were annotated as cytomegalovirus-associated.

Sequences were obtained from PBMCs. The chain joins TRBV7-7 to TRBJ2-5; D possibly corresponds to TRBD2 (5 bases). This TCR was sampled from a man aged 18 to 30 in good health and CMV-seronegative. The CDR3: CASSLGSSSETQYF. The CDR3, as DNA: TGTGCCAGCAGCTTAGGTTCTAGCTCCGAGACCCAGTACTTC.